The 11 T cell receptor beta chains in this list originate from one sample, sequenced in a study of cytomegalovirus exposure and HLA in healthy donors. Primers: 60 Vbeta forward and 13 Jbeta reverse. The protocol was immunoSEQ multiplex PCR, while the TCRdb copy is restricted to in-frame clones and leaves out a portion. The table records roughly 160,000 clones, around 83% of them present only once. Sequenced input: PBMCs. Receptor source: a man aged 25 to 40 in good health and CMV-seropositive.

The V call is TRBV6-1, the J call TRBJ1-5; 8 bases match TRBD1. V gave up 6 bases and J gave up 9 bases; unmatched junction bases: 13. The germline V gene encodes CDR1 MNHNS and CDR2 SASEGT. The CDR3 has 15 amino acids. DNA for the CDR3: TGTGCCAGCAGCCTCACAGGGGGAGAAGGCTCGCCCCAGCATTTT. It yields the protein CASSLTGGEGSPQHF.

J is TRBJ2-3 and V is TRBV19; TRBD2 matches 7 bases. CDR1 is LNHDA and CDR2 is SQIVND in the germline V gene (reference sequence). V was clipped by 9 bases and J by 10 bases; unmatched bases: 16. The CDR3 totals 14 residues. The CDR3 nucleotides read TGTGCCAGCACGGGTCGGGAGGATCTCTCGGCGCAGTATTTT. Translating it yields CASTGREDLSAQYF.

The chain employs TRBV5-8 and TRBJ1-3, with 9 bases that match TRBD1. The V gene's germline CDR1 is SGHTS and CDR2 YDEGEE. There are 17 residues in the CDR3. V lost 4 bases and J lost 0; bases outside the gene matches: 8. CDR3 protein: CASSPGQGTTSGNTIYF. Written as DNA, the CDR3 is TGTGCCAGCAGCCCTGGACAGGGGACTACCTCTGGAAACACCATATATTTT.

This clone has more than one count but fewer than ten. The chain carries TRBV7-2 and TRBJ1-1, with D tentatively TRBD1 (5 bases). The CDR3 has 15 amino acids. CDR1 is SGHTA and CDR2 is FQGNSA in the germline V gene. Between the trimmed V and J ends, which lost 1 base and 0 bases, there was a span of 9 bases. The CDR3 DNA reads TGTGCCAGCAGCTTAGGTTCAGGGATGAACACTGAAGCTTTCTTT. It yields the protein CASSLGSGMNTEAFF. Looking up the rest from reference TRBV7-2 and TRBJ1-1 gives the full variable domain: GAGVSQSPSNKVTEKGKDVELRCDPISGHTALYWYRQSLGQGLEFLIYFQGNSAPDKSGLPSDRFSAERTGGSVSTLTIQRTQQEDSAVYLCASSLGSGMNTEAFFGQGTRLTVV.

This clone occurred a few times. Written as DNA, the CDR3 is TGCGCCAGCAGCCGAGCAAGCGTTTTCATGAACACTGAAGCTTTCTTT. This gives the protein CASSRASVFMNTEAFF. The rearrangement uses TRBV4-1 and TRBJ1-1, with D uncertain. Germline V gene data show CDR1 as MGHRA and CDR2 as YSYEKL. The V end lost 4 bases, the J end lost 0 bases, and 15 bases lay between the germline ends. The CDR3 has 16 residues.

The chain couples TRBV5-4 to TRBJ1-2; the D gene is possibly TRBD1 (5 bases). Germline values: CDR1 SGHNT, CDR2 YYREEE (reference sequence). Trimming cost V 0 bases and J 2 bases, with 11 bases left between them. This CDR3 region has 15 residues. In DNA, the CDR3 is TGTGCCAGCAGCTTGGGCTGGGGGGGGAACTATGGCTACACCTTC. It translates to CASSLGWGGNYGYTF. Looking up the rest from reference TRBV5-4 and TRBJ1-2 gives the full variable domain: ETGVTQSPTHLIKTRGQQVTLRCSSQSGHNTVSWYQQALGQGPQFIFQYYREEENGRGNFPPRFSGLQFPNYSSELNVNALELDDSALYLCASSLGWGGNYGYTFGSGTRLTVV.

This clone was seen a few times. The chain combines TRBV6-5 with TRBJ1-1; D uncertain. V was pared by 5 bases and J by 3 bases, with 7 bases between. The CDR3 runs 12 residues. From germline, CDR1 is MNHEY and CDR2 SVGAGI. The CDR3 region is CASSNGHTEAFF. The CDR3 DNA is TGTGCCAGCAGTAATGGGCACACTGAAGCTTTCTTT.

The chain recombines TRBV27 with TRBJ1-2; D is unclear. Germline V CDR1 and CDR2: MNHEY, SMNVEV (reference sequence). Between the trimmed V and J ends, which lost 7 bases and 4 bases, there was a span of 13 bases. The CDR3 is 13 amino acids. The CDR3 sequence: CASKLTGSYGYTF. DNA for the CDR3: TGTGCCAGCAAGTTGACCGGGAGCTATGGCTACACCTTC.

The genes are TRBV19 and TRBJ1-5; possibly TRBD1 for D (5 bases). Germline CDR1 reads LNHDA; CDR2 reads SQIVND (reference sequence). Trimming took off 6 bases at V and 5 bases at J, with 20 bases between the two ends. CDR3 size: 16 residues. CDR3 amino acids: CASSPDTTGLDQPQHF. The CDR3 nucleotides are TGTGCCAGTAGCCCCGACACAACAGGCCTGGATCAGCCCCAGCATTTT. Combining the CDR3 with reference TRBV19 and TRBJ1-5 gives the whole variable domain DGGITQSPKYLFRKEGQNVTLSCEQNLNHDAMYWYRQDPGQGLRLIYYSQIVNDFQKGDIAEGYSVSREKKESFPLTVTSAQKNPTAFYLCASSPDTTGLDQPQHFGDGTRLSIL.

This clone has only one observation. CDR3 sequence: CASSLQGGSGNTIYF. CDR3 nucleotides: TGTGCCAGCAGCCTCCAGGGGGGATCTGGAAACACCATATATTTT. The J gene is TRBJ1-3, the V gene TRBV7-9; TRBD1 matches 7 bases. This CDR3 is built from 15 residues. Losses at the gene ends were 5 bases for V and 1 base for J; bases not matched to a gene: 5. Germline CDR1 SEHNR, CDR2 FQNEAQ (reference sequence).

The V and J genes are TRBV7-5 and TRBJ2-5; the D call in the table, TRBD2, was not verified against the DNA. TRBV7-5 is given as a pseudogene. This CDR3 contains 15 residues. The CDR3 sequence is CVRSAKQGLAETQYF. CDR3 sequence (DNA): TGTGTCAGAAGCGCTAAACAGGGACTAGCGGAGACCCAGTACTTC.